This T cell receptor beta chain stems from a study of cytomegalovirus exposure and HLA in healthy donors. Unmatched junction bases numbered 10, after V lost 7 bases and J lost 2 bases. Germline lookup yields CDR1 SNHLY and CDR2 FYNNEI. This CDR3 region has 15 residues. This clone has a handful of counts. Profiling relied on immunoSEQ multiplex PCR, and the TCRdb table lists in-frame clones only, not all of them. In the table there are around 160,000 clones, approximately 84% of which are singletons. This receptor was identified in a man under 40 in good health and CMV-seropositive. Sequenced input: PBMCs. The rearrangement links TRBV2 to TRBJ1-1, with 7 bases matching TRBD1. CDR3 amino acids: CASTPRGGSNTEAFF. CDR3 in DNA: TGTGCCAGCACACCTCGAGGGGGCAGTAACACTGAAGCTTTCTTT. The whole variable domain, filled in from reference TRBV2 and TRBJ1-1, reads EPEVTQTPSHQVTQMGQEVILRCVPISNHLYFYWYRQILGQKVEFLVSFYNNEISEKSEIFDDQFSVERPDGSNFTLKIRSTKLEDSAMYFCASTPRGGSNTEAFFGQGTRLTVV.